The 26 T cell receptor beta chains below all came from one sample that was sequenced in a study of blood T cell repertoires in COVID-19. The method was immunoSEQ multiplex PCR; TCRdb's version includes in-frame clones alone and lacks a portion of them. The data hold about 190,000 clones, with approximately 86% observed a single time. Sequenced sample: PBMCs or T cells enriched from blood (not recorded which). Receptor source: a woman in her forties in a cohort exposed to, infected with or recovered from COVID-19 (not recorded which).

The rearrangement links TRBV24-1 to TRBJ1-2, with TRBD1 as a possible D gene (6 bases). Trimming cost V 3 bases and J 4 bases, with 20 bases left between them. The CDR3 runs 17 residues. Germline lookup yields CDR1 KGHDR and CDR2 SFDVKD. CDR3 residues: CATSDLLPGQPFYGYTF. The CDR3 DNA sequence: TGTGCCACCAGTGATCTCCTCCCGGGACAACCTTTCTATGGCTACACCTTC.

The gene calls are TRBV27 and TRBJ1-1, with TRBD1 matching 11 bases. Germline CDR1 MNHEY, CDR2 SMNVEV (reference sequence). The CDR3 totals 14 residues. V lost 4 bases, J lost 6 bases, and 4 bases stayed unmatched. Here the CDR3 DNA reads TGTGCCAGCAGTTACCGGACAGGGGGCCCTGAAGCTTTCTTT. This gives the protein CASSYRTGGPEAFF.

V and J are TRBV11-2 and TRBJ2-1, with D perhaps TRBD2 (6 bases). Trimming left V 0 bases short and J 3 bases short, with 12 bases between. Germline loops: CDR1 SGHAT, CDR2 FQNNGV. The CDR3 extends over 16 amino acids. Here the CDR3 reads CASSLEGGIHYNEQFF. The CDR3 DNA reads TGTGCCAGCAGCTTAGAGGGCGGGATCCACTACAATGAGCAGTTCTTC. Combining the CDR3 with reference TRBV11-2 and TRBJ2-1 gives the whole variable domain EAGVAQSPRYKIIEKRQSVAFWCNPISGHATLYWYQQILGQGPKLLIQFQNNGVVDDSQLPKDRFSAERLKGVDSTLKIQPAKLEDSAVYLCASSLEGGIHYNEQFFGPGTRLTVL.

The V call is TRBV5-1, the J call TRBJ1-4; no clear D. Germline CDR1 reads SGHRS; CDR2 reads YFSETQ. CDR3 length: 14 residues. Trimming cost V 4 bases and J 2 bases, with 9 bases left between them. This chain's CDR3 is CASSGDGTNEKLFF. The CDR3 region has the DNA TGCGCCAGCAGCGGAGACGGGACTAATGAAAAACTGTTTTTT.

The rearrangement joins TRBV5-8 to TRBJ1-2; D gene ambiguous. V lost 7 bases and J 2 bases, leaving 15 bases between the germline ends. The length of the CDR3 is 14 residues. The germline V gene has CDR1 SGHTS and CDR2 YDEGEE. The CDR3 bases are TGTGCCAGCCGCCCGGGTAGCGCAAACTATGGCTACACCTTC. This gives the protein CASRPGSANYGYTF.

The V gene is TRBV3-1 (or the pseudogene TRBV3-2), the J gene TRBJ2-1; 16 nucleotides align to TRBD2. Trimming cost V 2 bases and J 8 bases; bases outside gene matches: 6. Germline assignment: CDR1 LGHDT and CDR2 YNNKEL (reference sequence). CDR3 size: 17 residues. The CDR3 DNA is TGTGCCAGCAGCCAATTGGGACTAGCGGGGGGGCCGGATGAGCAGTTCTTC. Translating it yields CASSQLGLAGGPDEQFF.

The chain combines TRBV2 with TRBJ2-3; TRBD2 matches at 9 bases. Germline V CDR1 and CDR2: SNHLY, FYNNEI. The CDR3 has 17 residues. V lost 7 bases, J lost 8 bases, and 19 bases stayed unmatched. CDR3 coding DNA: TGTGCCAGCACCCGTCCGGGGGTAGCGGGGGACCGAGGTACGCAGTATTTT. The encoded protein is CASTRPGVAGDRGTQYF.

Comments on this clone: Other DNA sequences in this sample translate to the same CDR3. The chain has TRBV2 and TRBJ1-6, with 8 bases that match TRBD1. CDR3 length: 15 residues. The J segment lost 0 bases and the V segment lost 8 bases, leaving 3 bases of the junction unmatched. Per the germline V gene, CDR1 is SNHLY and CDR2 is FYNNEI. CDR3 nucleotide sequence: TGTGCCAGCCGCGACAGGGGCTCCTATAATTCACCCCTCCACTTT. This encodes CASRDRGSYNSPLHF.

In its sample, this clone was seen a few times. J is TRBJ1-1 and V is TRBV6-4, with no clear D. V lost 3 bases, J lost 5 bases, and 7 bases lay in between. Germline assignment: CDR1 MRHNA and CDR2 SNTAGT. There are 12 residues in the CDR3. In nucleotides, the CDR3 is TGTGCCAGCAGTGAAGCTGAGACTGAAGCTTTCTTT. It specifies CASSEAETEAFF.

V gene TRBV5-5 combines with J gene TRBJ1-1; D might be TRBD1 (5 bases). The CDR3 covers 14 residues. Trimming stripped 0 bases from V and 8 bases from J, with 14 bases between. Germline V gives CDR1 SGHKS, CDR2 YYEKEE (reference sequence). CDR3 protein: CASSLGRGHEEAFF. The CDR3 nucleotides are TGTGCCAGCAGCTTGGGTAGGGGCCATGAAGAAGCTTTCTTT.

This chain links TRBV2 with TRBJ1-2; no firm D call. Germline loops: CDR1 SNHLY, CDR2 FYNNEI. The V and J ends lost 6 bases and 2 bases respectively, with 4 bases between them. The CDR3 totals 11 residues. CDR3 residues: CASSGNYGYTF. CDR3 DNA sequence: TGTGCCAGCAGCGGGAACTATGGCTACACCTTC.

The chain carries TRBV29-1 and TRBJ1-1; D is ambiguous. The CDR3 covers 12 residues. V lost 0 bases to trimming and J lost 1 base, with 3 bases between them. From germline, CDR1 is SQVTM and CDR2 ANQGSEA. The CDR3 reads CSVEDWNTEAFF. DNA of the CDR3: TGCAGCGTTGAAGACTGGAACACTGAAGCTTTCTTT.

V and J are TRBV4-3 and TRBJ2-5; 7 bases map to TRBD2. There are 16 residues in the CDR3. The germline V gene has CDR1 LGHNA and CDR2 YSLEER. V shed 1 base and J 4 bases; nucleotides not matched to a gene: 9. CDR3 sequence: CASSQGGGSSRETQYF. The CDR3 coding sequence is TGCGCCAGCAGCCAAGGGGGGGGGAGTTCCAGAGAGACCCAGTACTTC.

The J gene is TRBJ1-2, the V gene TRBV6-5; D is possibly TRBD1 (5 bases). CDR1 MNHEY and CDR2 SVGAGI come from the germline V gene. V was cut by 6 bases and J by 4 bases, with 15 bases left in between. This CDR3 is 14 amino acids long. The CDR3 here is CASSINSGGYGYTF. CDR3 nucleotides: TGTGCCAGCAGCATCAATTCGGGGGGCTATGGCTACACCTTC.

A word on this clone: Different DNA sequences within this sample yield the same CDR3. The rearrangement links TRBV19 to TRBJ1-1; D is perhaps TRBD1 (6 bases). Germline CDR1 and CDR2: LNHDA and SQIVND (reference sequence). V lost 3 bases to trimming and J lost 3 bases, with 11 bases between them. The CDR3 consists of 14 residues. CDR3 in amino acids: CASSMWGLDTEAFF. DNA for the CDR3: TGTGCCAGTAGTATGTGGGGGCTGGACACTGAAGCTTTCTTT. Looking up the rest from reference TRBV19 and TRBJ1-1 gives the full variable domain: DGGITQSPKYLFRKEGQNVTLSCEQNLNHDAMYWYRQDPGQGLRLIYYSQIVNDFQKGDIAEGYSVSREKKESFPLTVTSAQKNPTAFYLCASSMWGLDTEAFFGQGTRLTVV.

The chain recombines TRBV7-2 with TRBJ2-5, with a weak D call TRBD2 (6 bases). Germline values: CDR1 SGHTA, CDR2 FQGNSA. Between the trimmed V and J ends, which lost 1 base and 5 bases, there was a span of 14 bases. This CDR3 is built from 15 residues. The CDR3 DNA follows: TGTGCCAGCAGCTTAGGAGGGAGGTTTTCTGAGACCCAGTACTTC. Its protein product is CASSLGGRFSETQYF.

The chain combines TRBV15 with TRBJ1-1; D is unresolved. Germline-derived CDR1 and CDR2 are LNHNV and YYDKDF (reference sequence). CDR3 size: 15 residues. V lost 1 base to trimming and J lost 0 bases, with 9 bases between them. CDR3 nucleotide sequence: TGTGCCACCAGCAGAGCAAACGGGATGAACACTGAAGCTTTCTTT. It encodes CATSRANGMNTEAFF.

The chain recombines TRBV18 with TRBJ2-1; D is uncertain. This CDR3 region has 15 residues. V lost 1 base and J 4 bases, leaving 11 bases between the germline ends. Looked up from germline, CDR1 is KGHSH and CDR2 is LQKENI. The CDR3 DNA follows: TGTGCCAGCTCACCACTGAGGAGTTCTTACAATGAGCAGTTCTTC. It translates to CASSPLRSSYNEQFF.

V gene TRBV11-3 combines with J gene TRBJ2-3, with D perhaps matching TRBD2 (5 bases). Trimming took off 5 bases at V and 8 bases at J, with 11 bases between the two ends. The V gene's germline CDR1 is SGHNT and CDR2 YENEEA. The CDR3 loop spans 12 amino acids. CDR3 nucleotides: TGTGCCAGCAGCGGGAGTTTAAGTACGCAGTATTTT. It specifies CASSGSLSTQYF.

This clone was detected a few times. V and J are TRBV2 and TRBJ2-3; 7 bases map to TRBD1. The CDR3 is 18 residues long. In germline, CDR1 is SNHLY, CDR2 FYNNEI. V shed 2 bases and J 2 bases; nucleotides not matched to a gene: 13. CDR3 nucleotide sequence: TGTGCCAGCAGTGAAATCAGTGGGCAGGGGGATCTCACAGATACGCAGTATTTT. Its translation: CASSEISGQGDLTDTQYF.

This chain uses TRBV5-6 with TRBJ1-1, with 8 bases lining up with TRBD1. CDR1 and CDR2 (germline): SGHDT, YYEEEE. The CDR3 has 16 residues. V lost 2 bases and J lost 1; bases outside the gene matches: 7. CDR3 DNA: TGTGCCAGCAGCTTCCGGACAGGGAAGTGGAACACTGAAGCTTTCTTT. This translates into CASSFRTGKWNTEAFF.

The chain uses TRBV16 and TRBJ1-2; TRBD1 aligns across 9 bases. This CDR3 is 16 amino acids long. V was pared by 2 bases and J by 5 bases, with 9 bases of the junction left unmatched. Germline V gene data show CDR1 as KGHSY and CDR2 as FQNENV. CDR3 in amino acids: CASSQNARDREYGYTF. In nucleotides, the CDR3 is TGTGCCAGCAGCCAAAACGCCCGGGACAGGGAATATGGCTACACCTTC.

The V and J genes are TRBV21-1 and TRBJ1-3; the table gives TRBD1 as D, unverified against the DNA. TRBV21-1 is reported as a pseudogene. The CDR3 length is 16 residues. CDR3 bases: TGTGCCAGCAGCAAAGGAGACAGGTTAACTGGAAACACCATATATTTT. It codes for CASSKGDRLTGNTIYF.

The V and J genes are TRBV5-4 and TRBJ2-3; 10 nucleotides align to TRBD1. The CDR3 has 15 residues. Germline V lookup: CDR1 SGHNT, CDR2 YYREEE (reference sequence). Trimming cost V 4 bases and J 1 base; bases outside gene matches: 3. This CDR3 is CASSPTGGGTDTQYF. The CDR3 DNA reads TGTGCCAGCAGCCCGACAGGGGGCGGCACAGATACGCAGTATTTT.

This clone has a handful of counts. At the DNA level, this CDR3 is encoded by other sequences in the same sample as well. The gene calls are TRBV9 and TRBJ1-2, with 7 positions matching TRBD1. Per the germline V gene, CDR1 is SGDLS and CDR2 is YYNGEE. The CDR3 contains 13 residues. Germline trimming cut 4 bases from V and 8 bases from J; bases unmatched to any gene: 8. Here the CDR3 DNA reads TGTGCCAGCAGCCCCCGACAGGGTGAAGGCTACACCTTC. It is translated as CASSPRQGEGYTF.

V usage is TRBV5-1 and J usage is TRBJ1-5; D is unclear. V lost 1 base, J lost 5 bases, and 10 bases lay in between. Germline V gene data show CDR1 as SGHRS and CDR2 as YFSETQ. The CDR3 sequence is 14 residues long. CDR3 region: CASSLSGVDQPQHF. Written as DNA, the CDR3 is TGCGCCAGCAGCTTGTCCGGGGTAGATCAGCCCCAGCATTTT.